The 24 T cell receptor beta chains given below trace back to one sample, sequenced in a study of shared clonotypes between healthy human individuals. Sequencing was performed with immunoSEQ multiplex PCR; in TCRdb, only in-frame clones are kept and a portion is missing. The sample consists of about 2 million clones, 95% of them appearing once. Sequencing was carried out using naive CD4+ T cells sorted from blood. The subset is: CD45RA+ positively selected. These receptors all stem from a man aged 18 to 30 in good health.

V gene TRBV7-9 combines with J gene TRBJ1-1; 7 bases are shared with TRBD1. Germline assignment: CDR1 SEHNR and CDR2 FQNEAQ (reference sequence). The CDR3 extends over 15 amino acids. Trimming removed 2 bases from V and 0 bases from J; junction bases left unmatched: 3. The chain's CDR3 is CASSLLTGMNTEAFF. DNA of the CDR3: TGTGCCAGCAGCTTATTGACAGGGATGAACACTGAAGCTTTCTTT.

This clone has only one observation. This chain uses TRBV6-6 with TRBJ2-1; 9 bases agree with TRBD1. With 5 bases clipped from V and 4 bases from J, the junction kept 6 bases outside the gene matches. The CDR3 consists of 15 residues. The germline V gene encodes CDR1 MNHNY and CDR2 SVGAGI (reference sequence). The CDR3 region has the DNA TGTGCCAGCAGTCTACAGGGGGCAGGGTACAATGAGCAGTTCTTC. It codes for CASSLQGAGYNEQFF.

This chain joins TRBV7-2 and TRBJ2-2; possible D gene TRBD2, 5 bases. Between the trimmed V and J ends, which lost 8 bases and 0 bases, there was a span of 10 bases. Germline V lookup: CDR1 SGHTA, CDR2 FQGNSA. CDR3 size: 14 residues. The CDR3 sequence: CASSGLTNTGELFF. DNA of the CDR3: TGTGCCAGCTCCGGACTGACGAACACCGGGGAGCTGTTTTTT.

J is TRBJ2-7 and V is TRBV6-6; tentative D call: TRBD2 (6 bases). V gave up 7 bases and J gave up 6 bases, with 22 bases separating them. There are 15 residues in the CDR3. Germline V CDR1 and CDR2: MNHNY, SVGAGI (reference sequence). The CDR3 bases are TGTGCCAGCACCCCGGGGGAGGTCACTTCCGTCGAGCAGTACTTC. As protein: CASTPGEVTSVEQYF.

This clone was picked up one time. V is TRBV19 and J is TRBJ2-3, with D perhaps TRBD1 or TRBD2 (6 bases each). The CDR3 runs 16 residues. Trimming removed 3 bases from V and 4 bases from J, with 17 bases in between. Per the germline V gene, CDR1 is LNHDA and CDR2 is SQIVND (reference sequence). The CDR3 nucleotides are TGTGCCAGTAGTATGGTTAGCTACGGGGGCGCAGATACGCAGTATTTT. This codes for CASSMVSYGGADTQYF.

The chain employs TRBV7-3 and TRBJ1-2, with D hard to call. This CDR3 spans 15 amino acids. Germline CDR1 is SGHTA and CDR2 is FQGTGA. V lost 8 bases to trimming and J lost 3 bases, with 19 bases between them. CDR3 bases: TGTGCCAGCCGTGCCGACCAGGCGAGTCACTATGGCTACACCTTC. It encodes CASRADQASHYGYTF.

The count of this clone is one. In the same sample, other DNA sequences code for this CDR3. This chain uses TRBV10-3 with TRBJ1-6; a weak D match, TRBD1 (5 bases). V lost 4 bases, J lost 4 bases, and 8 bases lay in between. Germline assignment: CDR1 ENHRY and CDR2 SYGVKD. This CDR3 region has 14 residues. The CDR3 coding sequence is TGTGCCATCAGTGTGGGGACGTATAATTCACCCCTCCACTTT. This encodes CAISVGTYNSPLHF.

The genes are TRBV5-1 and TRBJ2-3; no clear D gene. The CDR3 totals 13 residues. Per the germline V gene, CDR1 is SGHRS and CDR2 is YFSETQ. V dropped 4 bases and J dropped 5 bases, with 11 bases sitting between them. The CDR3 here is CASSPLWVDTQYF. The CDR3 bases are TGCGCCAGCAGCCCGCTTTGGGTAGATACGCAGTATTTT.

The V call is TRBV10-3, the J call TRBJ2-5; 8 nucleotides line up with TRBD1. CDR1 is ENHRY, CDR2 SYGVKD, per germline. The CDR3 sequence is 14 residues long. J lost 5 bases, V lost 3 bases, and 5 bases had no gene match. Here the CDR3 reads CAISDGRQGETQYF. For the CDR3, the DNA is TGTGCCATCAGTGACGGACGACAGGGGGAGACCCAGTACTTC.

The CDR3 here is CASSLMGVTDTQYF. Here the CDR3 DNA reads TGTGCCAGCAGCTTAATGGGGGTCACAGATACGCAGTATTTT. The J gene is TRBJ2-3, the V gene TRBV7-2, with D perhaps TRBD1 or TRBD2 (5 bases each). V lost 2 bases, J lost 2 bases, and 8 bases lay in between. Germline CDR1 is SGHTA and CDR2 is FQGNSA. This CDR3 region has 14 residues.

The chain joins TRBV18 to TRBJ2-2, with TRBD2 as a possible D gene (5 bases). The V gene lost 0 bases and the J gene lost 7 bases, with 9 bases spanning the gap. Per germline, CDR1 KGHSH and CDR2 LQKENI. The CDR3 covers 14 residues. CDR3 loop: CASSPPAGSGELFF. CDR3 coding DNA: TGTGCCAGCTCACCACCGGCTGGGAGCGGGGAGCTGTTTTTT.

The chain employs TRBV7-9 and TRBJ2-5; no reliable D call. V lost 2 bases and J 5 bases, leaving 12 bases between the germline ends. The CDR3 is made up of 14 amino acids. Germline V CDR1 and CDR2: SEHNR, FQNEAQ (reference sequence). The CDR3 region is CASSLLGRTETQYF. CDR3 in DNA: TGTGCCAGCAGCTTACTCGGTAGAACTGAGACCCAGTACTTC.

The rearrangement uses TRBV11-1 and TRBJ2-7; 15 bases agree with TRBD2. V trimming: 5 bases; J trimming: 3 bases; junction bases outside the gene matches: 11. Germline CDR1 and CDR2: SGHAT and FQDESV (reference sequence). The CDR3 is made up of 18 amino acids. CDR3 residues: CASSERTSGGARFYEQYF. The CDR3 region has the DNA TGTGCCAGCAGCGAAAGGACTAGCGGGGGGGCCCGTTTCTACGAGCAGTACTTC.

This chain links TRBV5-1 with TRBJ1-4, with D perhaps TRBD1 (6 bases). V dropped 4 bases and J dropped 6 bases, with 10 bases sitting between them. CDR1 and CDR2 (germline): SGHRS, YFSETQ. The CDR3 extends over 13 amino acids. The CDR3 region has the DNA TGCGCCAGCAGCAGGAGGGGGGATGAAAAACTGTTTTTT. Amino acids: CASSRRGDEKLFF.

This clone was recorded only once. The J gene is TRBJ2-3, the V gene TRBV10-3; D is possibly TRBD1 (5 bases). With 2 bases removed from V and 0 bases from J, the gap between germline ends came to 9 bases. The CDR3 totals 15 residues. The germline V gene has CDR1 ENHRY and CDR2 SYGVKD. In nucleotides, the CDR3 is TGTGCCATCAGTGAGGGGGCGGAGAGCACAGATACGCAGTATTTT. It translates to CAISEGAESTDTQYF.

The chain uses TRBV4-2 and TRBJ2-3; 11 bases fit TRBD2. Germline loops: CDR1 LGHNA, CDR2 YNFKEQ. The CDR3 is 17 residues long. With V trimmed by 0 bases and J by 5 bases, 7 bases remained unmatched. The CDR3 protein is CASSQESLAGGRDTQYF. The CDR3 DNA reads as TGTGCCAGCAGCCAAGAGTCGCTAGCGGGGGGAAGAGATACGCAGTATTTT.

With regard to this clone: Additional DNA sequences in this sample encode the identical CDR3. The rearrangement joins TRBV9 to TRBJ1-6, with a possible D match to TRBD1 (5 bases). This CDR3 is 16 amino acids long. The V and J ends lost 2 bases and 7 bases respectively, with 16 bases between them. CDR1 is SGDLS, CDR2 YYNGEE, per germline. The CDR3 sequence is CASSVAPGGANSPLHF. CDR3 DNA: TGTGCCAGCAGCGTCGCCCCGGGAGGGGCAAATTCACCCCTCCACTTT.

The chain is built from TRBV18 and TRBJ2-1, with 13 bases lining up with TRBD2. V dropped 1 base and J dropped 9; count of bases not matched to a gene: 3. CDR1 and CDR2 from the germline V gene are KGHSH and LQKENI. This CDR3 has 15 residues. CDR3 in amino acids: CASSPRTSGRGEQFF. The CDR3 DNA is TGTGCCAGCTCACCACGGACTAGCGGGAGAGGTGAGCAGTTCTTC.

The chain carries TRBV5-6 and TRBJ2-7; no definite D call. Trimming shortened V by 3 bases and J by 2 bases, and 3 bases separated the two germline ends. CDR3 length: 11 amino acids. The germline V gene encodes CDR1 SGHDT and CDR2 YYEEEE. The CDR3 nucleotides are TGTGCCAGCAGCTATACCTACGAGCAGTACTTC. It translates to CASSYTYEQYF.

The chain recombines TRBV7-2 with TRBJ2-7; the D gene could be TRBD1 or TRBD2 (5 bases each). Germline CDR1 reads SGHTA; CDR2 reads FQGNSA. The CDR3 length is 14 residues. V was pared by 2 bases and J by 6 bases, with 14 bases between. CDR3 in amino acids: CASSLPHRGVEQYF. The CDR3 coding sequence is TGTGCCAGCAGCTTACCCCACCGAGGGGTCGAGCAGTACTTC. Full variable domain (outside the CDR3, taken from reference TRBV7-2 and TRBJ2-7): GAGVSQSPSNKVTEKGKDVELRCDPISGHTALYWYRQSLGQGLEFLIYFQGNSAPDKSGLPSDRFSAERTGGSVSTLTIQRTQQEDSAVYLCASSLPHRGVEQYFGPGTRLTVT.

The chain joins TRBV5-1 to TRBJ1-1; 7 positions match TRBD1. Germline assignment: CDR1 SGHRS and CDR2 YFSETQ. V dropped 4 bases and J dropped 1; count of bases not matched to a gene: 10. CDR3 size: 16 residues. The CDR3: CASSLGTVQGNTEAFF. CDR3 nucleotide sequence: TGCGCCAGCAGCCTAGGGACAGTACAGGGGAACACTGAAGCTTTCTTT.

The chain is built from TRBV6-5 and TRBJ2-7; D gene uncertain. The CDR3 extends over 13 amino acids. CDR1 and CDR2 (germline): MNHEY, SVGAGI. Trimming pared 9 bases from V and 3 bases from J, leaving 15 bases between. The CDR3 DNA reads as TGTGCCAGTTCTGACCTGACCCGCTACGAGCAGTACTTC. Protein product: CASSDLTRYEQYF.

V is TRBV21-1 and J is TRBJ1-5. TRBV21-1 corresponds to a pseudogene. CDR3 length: 16 residues. DNA for the CDR3: TGTGCCAGCAGCAAAGAGCCTGCCGGGGACCCTCAGCCCCAGCATTTT. It specifies CASSKEPAGDPQPQHF.

A single count supports this clone. The gene calls are TRBV7-8 and TRBJ1-5; D is ambiguous. CDR3 length: 16 residues. From germline, CDR1 is SGHVS and CDR2 FQNEAQ. V lost 5 bases, J lost 2 bases, and 16 bases lay in between. CDR3 DNA sequence: TGTGCCAGCAGCCAAGGCGGAGGAGTGGGCAATCAGCCCCAGCATTTT. This codes for CASSQGGGVGNQPQHF.